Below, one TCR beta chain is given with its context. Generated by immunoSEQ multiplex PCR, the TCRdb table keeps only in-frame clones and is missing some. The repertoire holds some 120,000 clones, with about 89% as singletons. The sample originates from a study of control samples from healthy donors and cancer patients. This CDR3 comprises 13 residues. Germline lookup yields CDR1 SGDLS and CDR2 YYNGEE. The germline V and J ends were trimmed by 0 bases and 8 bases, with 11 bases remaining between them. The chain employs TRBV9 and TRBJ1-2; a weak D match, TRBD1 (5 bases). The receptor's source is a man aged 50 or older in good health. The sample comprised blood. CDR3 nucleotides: TGTGCCAGCAGCGTAGATGAGGGGAGAGGCTACACCTTC. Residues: CASSVDEGRGYTF.